These 30 T cell receptor beta chains share one sample of origin, sequenced in a study of blood T cell repertoires in COVID-19. Sequenced by immunoSEQ multiplex PCR; TCRdb stores in-frame clones only, minus some. The table records roughly 53,000 clones, roughly nine tenths of them present only once. Sequencing input: peripheral blood. The receptors here all came from a man aged 55 to 70 with acute or convalescent COVID-19.

The chain carries TRBV6-1 and TRBJ1-5, with D perhaps TRBD1 (5 bases). Trimming cost V 2 bases and J 0 bases, with 8 bases left between them. Germline assignment: CDR1 MNHNS and CDR2 SASEGT. The CDR3 loop spans 15 amino acids. Here the CDR3 DNA reads TGTGCCAGCAGTGAAAACAGGTATAGCAATCAGCCCCAGCATTTT. Encoded protein: CASSENRYSNQPQHF.

CDR3 nucleotide sequence: TGTGCCAGCAGTCGGGGGAGCGAGCAGTACTTC. This sequence encodes CASSRGSEQYF. The chain combines TRBV6-5 with TRBJ2-7; a weak D match, TRBD2 (6 bases). V was pared by 5 bases and J by 6 bases, with 8 bases between. Germline V CDR1 and CDR2: MNHEY, SVGAGI. The CDR3 consists of 11 residues.

The chain carries TRBV5-1 and TRBJ2-5; D is possibly TRBD2 (6 bases). V was shortened by 7 bases and J by 2 bases, with 9 bases between the two germline ends. Per germline, CDR1 SGHRS and CDR2 YFSETQ. The length of the CDR3 is 12 residues. For the CDR3, the DNA is TGCGCCAGCGGCCGGGAGCAAGAGACCCAGTACTTC. Translating gives CASGREQETQYF.

V usage is TRBV10-3 and J usage is TRBJ1-4, with D tentatively TRBD1 (5 bases). V shed 10 bases and J shed 8 bases, with 11 bases lying between them. Germline CDR1 ENHRY, CDR2 SYGVKD. The CDR3 consists of 11 residues. This chain's CDR3 is CATSTAEKLFF. The CDR3 DNA reads as TGTGCCACCTCGACAGCAGAAAAACTGTTTTTT.

The chain links TRBV10-3 to TRBJ2-3, with TRBD1 matching 10 bases. Trimming took 6 bases from V and 0 from J; bases not matched to a gene: 3. Germline values: CDR1 ENHRY, CDR2 SYGVKD. CDR3 length: 15 amino acids. This CDR3 is CAISPGQGSTDTQYF. CDR3 sequence (DNA): TGTGCCATCAGCCCGGGACAGGGGAGCACAGATACGCAGTATTTT.

This clone appeared a few times. The J gene is TRBJ1-5, the V gene TRBV10-3; D call uncertain. The germline gives CDR1 ENHRY, CDR2 SYGVKD. The CDR3 contains 14 residues. V was trimmed by 2 bases and J by 2 bases, leaving 7 bases between them. CDR3 sequence (DNA): TGTGCCATCAGTGAGGGGGAGGGCAATCAGCCCCAGCATTTT. Amino acid sequence: CAISEGEGNQPQHF.

The chain is built from TRBV5-1 and TRBJ2-4; possibly TRBD2 for D (6 bases). CDR1 and CDR2 (germline): SGHRS, YFSETQ. This CDR3 region has 11 residues. The V end lost 5 bases, the J end lost 7 bases, and 7 bases lay between the germline ends. CDR3 DNA sequence: TGCGCCAGCAGGGAGGGGAACATTCAGTACTTC. It codes for CASREGNIQYF.

J is TRBJ1-1 and V is TRBV5-8; weak D call: TRBD1 (5 bases). The CDR3 runs 13 residues. Trimming took off 5 bases at V and 0 bases at J, with 8 bases between the two ends. In germline, CDR1 is SGHTS, CDR2 YDEGEE. The CDR3 DNA is TGTGCCAGCAGGCCCAGGGTGAACACTGAAGCTTTCTTT. Translating gives CASRPRVNTEAFF.

The chain combines TRBV5-5 with TRBJ1-5; the D gene is possibly TRBD1 (5 bases). This CDR3 region has 13 residues. Per germline, CDR1 SGHKS and CDR2 YYEKEE (reference sequence). V dropped 4 bases and J dropped 5 bases, with 10 bases sitting between them. The chain's CDR3 is CASSLAGDQPQHF. CDR3 DNA: TGTGCCAGCAGCCTGGCGGGGGATCAGCCCCAGCATTTT.

V usage is TRBV9 and J usage is TRBJ1-2; a weak D match, TRBD1 (6 bases). CDR1 and CDR2 (germline): SGDLS, YYNGEE. The CDR3 contains 16 residues. V was shortened by 3 bases and J by 1 base, with 16 bases between the two germline ends. This chain's CDR3 is CASSAQATGFNYGYTF. DNA for the CDR3: TGTGCCAGCAGCGCCCAAGCGACAGGTTTTAACTATGGCTACACCTTC.

The CDR3 DNA is TGCAGCGTTCAGCGGGCAGATACGCAGTATTTT. It codes for CSVQRADTQYF. The V gene is TRBV29-1, the J gene TRBJ2-3; maybe TRBD2 (6 bases). The CDR3 covers 11 residues. V dropped 5 bases and J dropped 4 bases, with 7 bases sitting between them. Per germline, CDR1 SQVTM and CDR2 ANQGSEA.

The chain links TRBV4-1 to TRBJ1-3; 7 bases map to TRBD1. Trimming at V came to 4 bases and at J to 2 bases, leaving 14 bases not matched to a gene. The CDR3 totals 18 residues. Looked up from germline, CDR1 is MGHRA and CDR2 is YSYEKL. The CDR3 DNA is TGCGCCAGCAGCCCCGGGCCTGGGGGACAGCGCCCTGGAAACACCATATATTTT. Translation: CASSPGPGGQRPGNTIYF.

The chain links TRBV4-1 to TRBJ1-1; TRBD1 aligns across 8 bases. Germline V lookup: CDR1 MGHRA, CDR2 YSYEKL. After removal of 3 bases from V and 8 bases from J, the junction contained 8 bases not matched to a gene. CDR3 length equals 14 residues. In DNA form, the CDR3 reads TGCGCCAGCAGCCACCCCAGGGGGCTAGGGGAAGCTTTCTTT. Its translation: CASSHPRGLGEAFF.

J is TRBJ2-7 and V is TRBV21-1; the listed D gene, TRBD1, was not tested against the DNA. TRBV21-1 is an annotated pseudogene. The CDR3 is made up of 16 amino acids. CDR3 protein: CASSKDYSGQTYEQYF. DNA for the CDR3: TGTGCCAGCAGCAAAGATTACTCGGGACAGACCTACGAGCAGTACTTC.

This chain joins TRBV5-1 and TRBJ2-3; 12 bases agree with TRBD2. V was clipped by 0 bases and J by 0 bases; unmatched bases: 8. The CDR3 extends over 19 amino acids. Germline V lookup: CDR1 SGHRS, CDR2 YFSETQ. The CDR3 nucleotides are TGCGCCAGCAGCTTGGAAAGGCCTAGCGGGGGGGCAAGCACAGATACGCAGTATTTT. Protein product: CASSLERPSGGASTDTQYF.

V is TRBV7-2 and J is TRBJ2-5; 11 nucleotides match TRBD2. The CDR3 consists of 16 residues. Germline CDR1 is SGHTA and CDR2 is FQGNSA. J gave up 4 bases and V 5 bases, and 9 bases lay outside the gene matches. DNA for the CDR3: TGTGCCAGCAGCACTCTAGCGGGGGGTGGGGCAGAGACCCAGTACTTC. Translation: CASSTLAGGGAETQYF.

The chain links TRBV4-1 to TRBJ2-1, with TRBD2 matching 15 bases. The J segment lost 7 bases and the V segment lost 0 bases, leaving 4 bases of the junction unmatched. Germline loops: CDR1 MGHRA, CDR2 YSYEKL. The CDR3 has 17 amino acids. The CDR3 bases are TGCGCCAGCAGCCAAGAATATGGGACTAGCGGGGGGAATGAGCAGTTCTTC. Amino acids: CASSQEYGTSGGNEQFF.

The rearrangement links TRBV10-3 to TRBJ1-1; the D gene is possibly TRBD1 (6 bases). Per germline, CDR1 ENHRY and CDR2 SYGVKD. The germline V and J ends were trimmed by 3 bases and 0 bases, with 11 bases remaining between them. The CDR3 extends over 15 amino acids. Here the CDR3 reads CAISDPGTLNTEAFF. Here the CDR3 DNA reads TGTGCCATCAGTGACCCCGGGACATTGAACACTGAAGCTTTCTTT.

This chain uses TRBV10-2 with TRBJ2-7; 8 positions agree with TRBD1. The germline gives CDR1 WSHSY, CDR2 SAAADI. The CDR3 totals 14 residues. V was pared by 5 bases and J by 4 bases, with 7 bases of the junction left unmatched. The CDR3: CASSNGQGEYEQYF. CDR3 bases: TGCGCCAGCAGTAACGGACAGGGAGAGTACGAGCAGTACTTC.

J is TRBJ1-5 and V is TRBV3-1 (or the pseudogene TRBV3-2); D gene unclear. Germline V gives CDR1 LGHDT, CDR2 YNNKEL (reference sequence). Trimming removed 1 base at V and 5 bases at J, with 6 bases between. This CDR3 has 13 amino acids. The DNA of the CDR3 is TGTGCCAGCAGCCAAGCACGGGATCAGCCCCAGCATTTT. Protein product: CASSQARDQPQHF.

The V and J genes are TRBV19 and TRBJ1-6; D not certain. CDR1 LNHDA and CDR2 SQIVND come from the germline V gene (reference sequence). The V end lost 4 bases, the J end lost 12 bases, and 13 bases lay between the germline ends. This CDR3 region has 13 residues. The CDR3 coding sequence is TGTGCCAGTAGTACTGGGCAGGTGCTACCCCTCCACTTT. Its translation is CASSTGQVLPLHF.

This chain uses TRBV2 with TRBJ2-3, with 10 bases matching TRBD1. Germline trimming cut 7 bases from V and 3 bases from J; bases unmatched to any gene: 4. The length of the CDR3 is 14 residues. In germline, CDR1 is SNHLY, CDR2 FYNNEI. The CDR3 here is CASIWDRGTDTQYF. As DNA, the CDR3 is TGTGCCAGCATCTGGGACAGGGGAACAGATACGCAGTATTTT.

This clone was seen only once. The rearrangement uses TRBV6-5 and TRBJ2-7, with D hard to call. V lost 4 bases, J lost 2 bases, and 18 bases lay in between. The CDR3 has 16 residues. Germline CDR1 MNHEY, CDR2 SVGAGI. The CDR3 DNA reads as TGTGCCAGCAGTTCACGAAGCCTCTCTCTAACCTACGAGCAGTACTTC. Encoded protein: CASSSRSLSLTYEQYF.

The V and J genes are TRBV7-4 and TRBJ1-6; TRBD1 is a possible D gene (5 bases). The CDR3 sequence is 13 residues long. Germline CDR1 is SGHVT and CDR2 is SQSDAQ. V was cut by 4 bases and J by 8 bases, with 9 bases left in between. CDR3 loop: CASSSRDDSPLHF. The CDR3 DNA is TGTGCCAGCAGCTCCAGGGATGATTCACCCCTCCACTTT.

The rearrangement joins TRBV18 to TRBJ2-7; D may be TRBD2 (6 bases). Germline-derived CDR1 and CDR2 are KGHSH and LQKENI. Trimming took 6 bases from V and 5 from J, leaving 20 bases between them. This CDR3 spans 15 amino acids. The CDR3: CASSPRRLGDHEQYF. The CDR3 region has the DNA TGTGCCAGCTCTCCAAGGAGACTAGGAGACCACGAGCAGTACTTC.

CDR3 DNA sequence: TGCGCCAGCAGCCCCTCAAGGGGGGGGGCCCGCACAGATACGCAGTATTTT. Translation gives CASSPSRGGARTDTQYF. The chain recombines TRBV5-1 with TRBJ2-3; tentative D call: TRBD2 (7 bases). This CDR3 has 17 amino acids. Germline V gene sequence: CDR1 SGHRS, CDR2 YFSETQ. V dropped 4 bases and J dropped 1 base, with 19 bases sitting between them.

V and J are TRBV6-2 or TRBV6-3 and TRBJ1-2; a possible D gene is TRBD1 (6 bases). V gave up 0 bases and J gave up 8 bases, with 7 bases separating them. This CDR3 spans 12 amino acids. CDR1 MNHEY and CDR2 SVGEGT come from the germline V gene. CDR3 sequence (DNA): TGTGCCAGCAGTTACTCGGGGGCGGGCTACACCTTC. It yields the protein CASSYSGAGYTF.

This clone was seen only a few times. V gene TRBV10-3 combines with J gene TRBJ2-7; the D gene is possibly TRBD2 (5 bases). V lost 10 bases to trimming and J lost 2 bases, with 9 bases between them. The CDR3 is 11 amino acids. CDR1 is ENHRY, CDR2 SYGVKD, per germline. This chain's CDR3 is CATTGAYEQYF. The DNA for the CDR3 is TGTGCCACGACCGGGGCCTACGAGCAGTACTTC.

The chain joins TRBV4-1 to TRBJ1-1; D is unresolved. Germline V gives CDR1 MGHRA, CDR2 YSYEKL. V lost 0 bases and J 4 bases, leaving 6 bases between the germline ends. The CDR3 consists of 13 residues. CDR3 sequence reads: CASSQDLGTEAFF. As DNA, the CDR3 is TGCGCCAGCAGCCAAGATCTCGGCACTGAAGCTTTCTTT.

This clone was picked up a small number of times. V and J are TRBV9 and TRBJ1-2, with TRBD1 matching 12 bases. This CDR3 region has 15 residues. Germline V CDR1 and CDR2: SGDLS, YYNGEE. J gave up 5 bases and V 3 bases, and 5 bases lay outside the gene matches. The CDR3 nucleotides are TGTGCCAGCAGCGCGGGGACAGGGGGCCTTTATGGCTACACCTTC. This gives the protein CASSAGTGGLYGYTF.